The 29 T cell receptor beta chains presented below share a single source sample, sequenced in a study of naive and memory T cell subsets (dated by TCRdb to about 2017). The antigens of these receptors remain unknown. Overall study outcomes, separate from this receptor: A few larger clonotypes were present in naive repertoires, especially CD8 naive repertoires, and these clonotypes were possibly memory cells re-expressing CD45RA.

Libraries came from UMI-ligation and nested PCR. The instrument given in TCRdb is Illumina MiSeq. The beta constant-region primer was an equimolar mix of two oligonucleotides covering both TRBC1 and TRBC2. The ligated cDNA went through four rounds of PCR with nested alpha and beta constant-region primers together with the SP2 primer. Using fastp at Q25 and MiXCR, TCRdb reprocessed the public reads and kept productive beta chains. All rows with the same CDR3 protein become a single entry with the most common DNA and genes. In all, the sample holds 120,000 to 150,000 distinct CDR3 sequences, and about a fifth of those were seen once. Of the sample, 0.5% to 0.75% is held by the ten largest clones. Material: naive CD8+ T cells from blood. What this sample's cell subset or site label stands for: naive T cells, CD45RA high CD27+. These receptors were collected from a human donor in good health.

The chain couples TRBV28 to TRBJ2-1; 11 bases agree with TRBD2. The junction had 11 bases not matched to a gene; V was cut back by 6 bases and J by 10 bases. From germline, CDR1 is MDHEN and CDR2 SYDVKM. The CDR3 covers 15 residues. The CDR3 sequence: CASRQTGTSGWEQFF. For the CDR3, the DNA is TGTGCCAGCAGACAAACCGGGACTAGCGGATGGGAGCAGTTCTTC.

This chain joins TRBV7-8 and TRBJ2-1; 10 nucleotides line up with TRBD2. V dropped 2 bases and J dropped 6; count of bases not matched to a gene: 19. CDR1 is SGHVS and CDR2 is FQNEAQ in the germline V gene. The CDR3 totals 20 residues. CDR3 nucleotides: TGTGCCAGCAGCTTAAGGGCTAGCGGGAGAACCCTAAGTAATAGCAATGAGCAGTTCTTC. Its translation: CASSLRASGRTLSNSNEQFF.

The genes are TRBV5-1 and TRBJ2-3; TRBD2 aligns across 8 bases. V shed 3 bases and J 0 bases; nucleotides not matched to a gene: 6. Germline CDR1 SGHRS, CDR2 YFSETQ. The CDR3 length is 16 residues. Written as DNA, the CDR3 is TGCGCCAGCAGCTCCCGACTAGCGCACAGCACAGATACGCAGTATTTT. Translation gives CASSSRLAHSTDTQYF.

V is TRBV12-3 or TRBV12-4 and J is TRBJ2-7, with D perhaps matching TRBD2 (6 bases). CDR3 length: 14 amino acids. The germline V and J ends were trimmed by 6 bases and 1 base, with 13 bases remaining between them. As DNA, the CDR3 is TGTGCCAGCAGCCCATTGAGCGGGTCCTACGAGCAGTACTTC. Amino acids: CASSPLSGSYEQYF.

This clonotype was seen more than once but under ten times. The gene calls are TRBV19 and TRBJ2-1; D call uncertain. Germline CDR1 is LNHDA and CDR2 is SQIVND (reference sequence). V lost 3 bases, J lost 0 bases, and 9 bases lay in between. The CDR3 covers 15 residues. CDR3 nucleotides: TGTGCCAGTAGTATGGTCTATAGCTCCTACAATGAGCAGTTCTTC. It specifies CASSMVYSSYNEQFF.

The chain has TRBV12-3 or TRBV12-4 and TRBJ1-5, with D unclear. V lost 3 bases and J lost 5, with 8 bases in between. The CDR3 covers 13 residues. The DNA for the CDR3 is TGTGCCAGCAGTTTTGGCCGAGATCAGCCCCAGCATTTT. This gives the protein CASSFGRDQPQHF.

The chain has TRBV29-1 and TRBJ1-4; D is possibly TRBD1 (5 bases). Trimming removed 1 base from V and 5 bases from J, with 11 bases in between. Per germline, CDR1 SQVTM and CDR2 ANQGSEA. CDR3 length equals 14 residues. The CDR3: CSVEARGGNEKLFF. The CDR3 DNA sequence: TGCAGCGTTGAAGCGAGGGGCGGAAATGAAAAACTGTTTTTT. The whole variable domain, filled in from reference TRBV29-1 and TRBJ1-4, reads SAVISQKPSRDICQRGTSLTIQCQVDSQVTMMFWYRQQPGQSLTLIATANQGSEATYESGFVIDKFPISRPNLTFSTLTVSNMSPEDSSIYLCSVEARGGNEKLFFGSGTQLSVL.

The chain recombines TRBV9 with TRBJ2-3; TRBD2 is a possible D gene (5 bases). Deletions cut 7 bases from V and 0 bases from J, with 21 bases between. CDR1 and CDR2 (germline): SGDLS, YYNGEE. This CDR3 contains 17 residues. The CDR3: CASGRDGGFASTDTQYF. In nucleotides, the CDR3 is TGTGCCAGCGGCCGGGATGGAGGATTCGCTAGCACAGATACGCAGTATTTT.

The chain employs TRBV6-2 or TRBV6-3 and TRBJ1-5; perhaps TRBD1 as D (6 bases). CDR3 size: 16 residues. In germline, CDR1 is MNHEY, CDR2 SVGEGT. Trimming cost V 2 bases and J 0 bases, with 11 bases left between them. In DNA form, the CDR3 reads TGTGCCAGCAGTTACCCAGGGGACGATAGCAATCAGCCCCAGCATTTT. It yields the protein CASSYPGDDSNQPQHF.

This clonotype was recorded a few times. The chain carries TRBV6-5 and TRBJ2-1; the D call may be TRBD1 or TRBD2 (5 bases each). Germline CDR1 is MNHEY and CDR2 is SVGAGI. The CDR3 has 16 amino acids. Deletions cut 0 bases from V and 2 bases from J, with 11 bases between. The CDR3 loop reads CASSYSTPGPYNEQFF. CDR3 DNA sequence: TGTGCCAGCAGTTACTCGACTCCGGGACCCTACAATGAGCAGTTCTTC.

The V gene is TRBV5-1, the J gene TRBJ2-7; a weak D match, TRBD1 (6 bases). The CDR3 is made up of 12 amino acids. Germline-derived CDR1 and CDR2 are SGHRS and YFSETQ. Trimming shortened V by 5 bases and J by 7 bases, and 13 bases separated the two germline ends. The DNA for the CDR3 is TGCGCCAGCAGTTGGGACATTCAAGAGCAGTACTTC. Translating it yields CASSWDIQEQYF.

This chain connects TRBV30 to TRBJ2-3; 10 bases align to TRBD1. Germline V CDR1 and CDR2: GTSNPN, SVGIG (reference sequence). V lost 5 bases to trimming and J lost 4 bases; unmatched junction nucleotides: 9. The CDR3 runs to 15 residues. DNA of the CDR3: TGTGCCTGGGGGGGGGGACAGGGGATTTCAGATACGCAGTATTTT. Its translation: CAWGGGQGISDTQYF.

V usage is TRBV29-1 and J usage is TRBJ1-1; D is uncertain. The CDR3 totals 11 residues. The V and J ends lost 7 bases and 11 bases respectively, with 17 bases between them. Germline-derived CDR1 and CDR2 are SQVTM and ANQGSEA. The DNA of the CDR3 is TGCAGCGCGATAGGGCACAACGATGCTTTCTTT. Protein: CSAIGHNDAFF.

This clonotype came up a few times. The gene calls are TRBV11-2 and TRBJ2-3; a weak D match, TRBD1 (6 bases). V was trimmed by 5 bases and J by 6 bases, leaving 21 bases between them. This CDR3 contains 16 residues. CDR1 and CDR2 (germline): SGHAT, FQNNGV. In nucleotides, the CDR3 is TGTGCCAGCAGCCCTCGGGACACCAAAGAGAGGGATACGCAGTATTTT. Its translation is CASSPRDTKERDTQYF.

This clonotype was found many times. V is TRBV2 and J is TRBJ2-7; D not certain. V was cut by 11 bases and J by 3 bases, with 14 bases left in between. CDR3 size: 12 residues. Germline values: CDR1 SNHLY, CDR2 FYNNEI. CDR3 coding DNA: TGTGCCGTTACCCGGGCCGACTACGAGCAGTACTTC. Encoded protein: CAVTRADYEQYF.

The V gene is TRBV20-1, the J gene TRBJ1-2; 7 nucleotides line up with TRBD1. This CDR3 region has 17 residues. CDR1 is DFQATT, CDR2 SNEGSKA, per germline (reference sequence). With 0 bases clipped from V and 5 bases from J, the junction kept 15 bases outside the gene matches. The CDR3 nucleotides read TGCAGTGCTAGAGATGCACTGACGTTGGGACAGACTTATGGCTACACCTTC. It translates to CSARDALTLGQTYGYTF.

There are a few counts of this clonotype. The rearrangement joins TRBV2 to TRBJ1-4, with 9 bases identical to TRBD1. Trimming took 10 bases from V and 5 from J; bases not matched to a gene: 5. The CDR3 covers 13 residues. From germline, CDR1 is SNHLY and CDR2 FYNNEI. The CDR3 protein is CAKTGGRNEKLFF. The CDR3 coding sequence is TGTGCCAAGACAGGGGGGCGGAATGAAAAACTGTTTTTT. The full variable domain, in which reference TRBV2 and TRBJ1-4 provide the parts outside the CDR3, is EPEVTQTPSHQVTQMGQEVILRCVPISNHLYFYWYRQILGQKVEFLVSFYNNEISEKSEIFDDQFSVERPDGSNFTLKIRSTKLEDSAMYFCAKTGGRNEKLFFGSGTQLSVL.

This clonotype came up a few times. The chain has TRBV11-2 and TRBJ2-7; D possibly uses TRBD1 or TRBD2 (5 bases each). The V gene lost 4 bases and the J gene lost 4 bases, with 14 bases spanning the gap. This CDR3 spans 14 amino acids. Looked up from germline, CDR1 is SGHAT and CDR2 is FQNNGV. The CDR3 DNA is TGTGCCAGCAGCTCCCGGGGCCTCCTTTACGAGCAGTACTTC. It encodes CASSSRGLLYEQYF.

This clonotype has only a few counts. The V gene is TRBV5-1, the J gene TRBJ2-3; a weak D match, TRBD2 (6 bases). Between the trimmed V and J ends, which lost 0 bases and 4 bases, there was a span of 15 bases. The CDR3 runs to 16 residues. The germline V gene has CDR1 SGHRS and CDR2 YFSETQ. CDR3 sequence reads: CASSLDPGALADTQYF. The CDR3 nucleotides read TGCGCCAGCAGCTTGGACCCGGGAGCGCTCGCAGATACGCAGTATTTT.

The CDR3 sequence: CASSHLGQGERPQETQYF. CDR3 coding DNA: TGTGCCAGCAGCCATTTGGGCCAGGGGGAAAGGCCCCAAGAGACCCAGTACTTC. The rearrangement links TRBV7-9 to TRBJ2-5; 7 nucleotides match TRBD1. The CDR3 is made up of 18 amino acids. V shed 5 bases, J shed 1 base, and the junction held 16 bases outside the gene matches. Germline-derived CDR1 and CDR2 are SEHNR and FQNEAQ (reference sequence).

The V gene is TRBV7-8, the J gene TRBJ2-1; D is possibly TRBD2 (6 bases). This CDR3 contains 15 residues. With 5 bases removed from V and 5 bases from J, the gap between germline ends came to 16 bases. CDR1 is SGHVS, CDR2 FQNEAQ, per germline. As DNA, the CDR3 is TGTGCCAGCAGCCTTGGCCGTGGAGGGGACAATGAGCAGTTCTTC. Its protein is CASSLGRGGDNEQFF.

V usage is TRBV5-4 and J usage is TRBJ1-5; D is perhaps TRBD1 (6 bases). There are 19 residues in the CDR3. The germline CDR1 and CDR2 sequences are SGHNT and YYREEE (reference sequence). V lost 2 bases, J lost 2 bases, and 23 bases lay in between. The CDR3 region has the DNA TGTGCCAGCAGCTTCTTCGCTGGGCCAGGGGAGAGGGGCAATCAGCCCCAGCATTTT. Protein sequence: CASSFFAGPGERGNQPQHF.

This clonotype turned up a few times. The chain joins TRBV6-5 to TRBJ1-6; D unresolved. Trimming removed 2 bases at V and 3 bases at J, with 14 bases between. CDR3 length: 17 residues. Per germline, CDR1 MNHEY and CDR2 SVGAGI. The CDR3 nucleotides are TGTGCCAGCAGTTACGGGCTTTACGGTGACTATAATTCACCCCTCCACTTT. Translation gives CASSYGLYGDYNSPLHF.

This chain links TRBV20-1 with TRBJ1-1; tentative D call: TRBD1 (6 bases). V lost 5 bases to trimming and J lost 0 bases, with 25 bases between them. CDR1 is DFQATT, CDR2 SNEGSKA, per germline (reference sequence). The CDR3 sequence is 18 residues long. The CDR3 DNA is TGCAGTGCTCCAACTAACATTCGGGCAGGGGCGTTGAACACTGAAGCTTTCTTT. Translated, it gives CSAPTNIRAGALNTEAFF.

The chain joins TRBV29-1 to TRBJ2-2; D is perhaps TRBD1 or TRBD2 (6 bases each). Trimming took off 6 bases at V and 6 bases at J, with 17 bases between the two ends. There are 14 residues in the CDR3. Germline values: CDR1 SQVTM, CDR2 ANQGSEA. This CDR3 is CSVDLGGSPGELFF. The CDR3 DNA reads as TGCAGCGTGGACCTAGGGGGGTCTCCCGGGGAGCTGTTTTTT.

The CDR3 loop is CSTRTGTYEQYF. The CDR3 DNA follows: TGCAGCACCAGGACCGGGACCTACGAGCAGTACTTC. V is TRBV29-1 and J is TRBJ2-7, with D perhaps TRBD2 (5 bases). The ends were cut back, 8 bases at V and 2 bases at J, with 13 bases in the middle. Looked up from germline, CDR1 is SQVTM and CDR2 is ANQGSEA. The CDR3 is 12 residues long.

The table lists this clonotype with a count of one. A read error may produce the germline difference seen at one junction end. The CDR3 bases are TGTGTCAGCAGTTTATTCTTAAAGGGGGACATTCAGTACTTC. It yields the protein CVSSLFLKGDIQYF. The rearrangement joins TRBV28 to TRBJ2-4; a possible D gene is TRBD1 (6 bases). Germline V gives CDR1 MDHEN, CDR2 SYDVKM. The CDR3 consists of 14 residues.

The chain recombines TRBV29-1 with TRBJ2-3, with 11 bases identical to TRBD2. Germline V gene lookup returns CDR1 SQVTM and CDR2 ANQGSEA. The J segment lost 4 bases and the V segment lost 7 bases, leaving 4 bases of the junction unmatched. The CDR3 is 13 amino acids. The CDR3 region has the DNA TGCAGCGGGCTAGCGGGAGGCCCAGATACGCAGTATTTT. This codes for CSGLAGGPDTQYF.

This rearrangement joins TRBV29-1 to TRBJ2-3; the match to TRBD2 covers 10 bases. V shed 5 bases and J 2 bases; nucleotides not matched to a gene: 7. Germline CDR1 reads SQVTM; CDR2 reads ANQGSEA. The CDR3 loop spans 15 amino acids. The CDR3: CSVLAGDTLTDTQYF. Written as DNA, the CDR3 is TGCAGCGTTCTAGCGGGAGACACCCTCACAGATACGCAGTATTTT.